The 20 T cell receptor beta chains below come from one sample, sequenced in a study of T cells in localized non-small cell lung cancer. TCRdb keeps only in-frame clones here, not all; method: immunoSEQ multiplex PCR. This sample has some 52,000 clones, with 70% to 90% found just once. The sample was peripheral blood, taken before any cancer treatment. The receptors originated from an older male donor with stage III squamous cell lung carcinoma.

The CDR3 DNA reads TGTGCCAGCAGCTTGGCTCCTAGCTCGGGTCAACTCACAGATACGCAGTATTTT. This translates into CASSLAPSSGQLTDTQYF. The chain carries TRBV5-5 and TRBJ2-3; TRBD2 might be the D (5 bases). The germline V and J ends were trimmed by 0 bases and 2 bases, with 19 bases remaining between them. Germline V gene data show CDR1 as SGHKS and CDR2 as YYEKEE (reference sequence). The CDR3 covers 18 residues.

V and J are TRBV11-1 and TRBJ2-7; possibly TRBD1 for D (6 bases). There are 13 residues in the CDR3. V was pared by 2 bases and J by 5 bases, with 10 bases between. CDR1 and CDR2 from the germline V gene are SGHAT and FQDESV (reference sequence). As DNA, the CDR3 is TGTGCCAGCAGCTTACGCAGGGACAACGAGCAGTACTTC. Its protein product is CASSLRRDNEQYF.

The rearrangement uses TRBV7-3 and TRBJ2-7; possible D gene TRBD1, 5 bases. V was shortened by 3 bases and J by 1 base, with 13 bases between the two germline ends. The CDR3 covers 15 residues. Per the germline V gene, CDR1 is SGHTA and CDR2 is FQGTGA. DNA for the CDR3: TGTGCCAGCAGCTTGTGGCAGGGCCTATCCTACGAGCAGTACTTC. Its translation is CASSLWQGLSYEQYF.

V and J are TRBV4-1 and TRBJ1-6, with D maybe TRBD1 (5 bases). This CDR3 comprises 15 residues. Germline V lookup: CDR1 MGHRA, CDR2 YSYEKL. V was clipped by 2 bases and J by 13 bases, with 18 bases between them. The CDR3 DNA reads as TGCGCCAGCAGCCAAATCAAGTTCGAGGGGCTCCCCCTCCACTTT. It encodes CASSQIKFEGLPLHF.

The CDR3 DNA follows: TGTGCCAGCGGGGACGGCAATCAGCCCCAGCATTTT. This translates into CASGDGNQPQHF. This chain uses TRBV6-5 with TRBJ1-5, with TRBD1 as a possible D gene (5 bases). This CDR3 spans 12 amino acids. Between the trimmed V and J ends, which lost 8 bases and 2 bases, there was a span of 7 bases. Germline values: CDR1 MNHEY, CDR2 SVGAGI.

This rearrangement joins TRBV19 to TRBJ2-1, with D uncertain. Germline V gene sequence: CDR1 LNHDA, CDR2 SQIVND (reference sequence). Trimming removed 5 bases from V and 7 bases from J, with 9 bases in between. CDR3 length equals 12 residues. This CDR3 is CASSVRGNEQFF. CDR3 bases: TGTGCCAGTAGTGTAAGAGGAAATGAGCAGTTCTTC.

The chain recombines TRBV11-2 with TRBJ1-5; D possibly corresponds to TRBD1 (5 bases). Germline V gene lookup returns CDR1 SGHAT and CDR2 FQNNGV. The V end was cut by 5 bases, the J end by 6 bases, with 11 bases between. This CDR3 comprises 13 residues. Here the CDR3 reads CASSTGRGQPQHF. Here the CDR3 DNA reads TGTGCCAGCAGCACCGGGAGGGGTCAGCCCCAGCATTTT.

The genes are TRBV5-1 and TRBJ1-1; D unresolved. CDR3 length: 13 residues. Trimming took off 2 bases at V and 5 bases at J, with 10 bases between the two ends. From germline, CDR1 is SGHRS and CDR2 YFSETQ. CDR3 sequence reads: CASSFDIYTEAFF. The CDR3 coding sequence is TGCGCCAGCAGCTTTGACATTTATACTGAAGCTTTCTTT.

The gene calls are TRBV30 and TRBJ1-4; possibly TRBD1 for D (5 bases). The CDR3 totals 13 residues. Germline V CDR1 and CDR2: GTSNPN, SVGIG (reference sequence). V gave up 2 bases and J gave up 5 bases, with 9 bases separating them. CDR3 nucleotide sequence: TGTGCCTGGAGTTCCAGGGCGAATGAAAAACTGTTTTTT. This codes for CAWSSRANEKLFF.

This clone showed up just once. V gene TRBV5-1 combines with J gene TRBJ2-2; D remains unclear. The germline V and J ends were trimmed by 3 bases and 1 base, with 7 bases remaining between them. The germline gives CDR1 SGHRS, CDR2 YFSETQ. This CDR3 spans 14 amino acids. The chain's CDR3 is CASSSDLNTGELFF. CDR3 DNA sequence: TGCGCCAGCAGCTCAGACCTGAACACCGGGGAGCTGTTTTTT.

The rearrangement links TRBV18 to TRBJ2-7; D is ambiguous. The CDR3 sequence is 15 residues long. Germline V gives CDR1 KGHSH, CDR2 LQKENI. V shed 6 bases and J shed 1 base, with 16 bases lying between them. CDR3 in amino acids: CASSPDHGISYEQYF. The CDR3 DNA sequence: TGTGCCAGCTCCCCCGACCACGGTATTTCCTACGAGCAGTACTTC.

V usage is TRBV4-3 and J usage is TRBJ1-6; D is uncertain. V was cut by 0 bases and J by 6 bases, with 6 bases left in between. Looked up from germline, CDR1 is LGHNA and CDR2 is YSLEER. The CDR3 runs 14 residues. The CDR3 protein is CASSQDYGNSPLHF. The CDR3 DNA is TGCGCCAGCAGCCAAGATTACGGTAATTCACCCCTCCACTTT.

The chain links TRBV9 to TRBJ1-1; D not certain. Trimming left V 0 bases short and J 4 bases short, with 13 bases between. This CDR3 has 15 residues. Germline V lookup: CDR1 SGDLS, CDR2 YYNGEE. The chain's CDR3 is CASSVVEWRGTEAFF. Here the CDR3 DNA reads TGTGCCAGCAGCGTAGTAGAGTGGCGAGGCACTGAAGCTTTCTTT.

This sequence joins TRBV7-2 and TRBJ2-7; no clear D gene. This CDR3 spans 12 amino acids. V gave up 2 bases and J gave up 6 bases, with 8 bases separating them. Germline assignment: CDR1 SGHTA and CDR2 FQGNSA. CDR3 sequence reads: CASSLYRREQYF. The DNA of the CDR3 is TGTGCCAGCAGCTTATATCGGCGCGAGCAGTACTTC.

This clone was detected a few times. The chain has TRBV19 and TRBJ1-1; 10 bases align to TRBD1. The V gene end was trimmed by 9 bases and the J gene end by 5 bases; junction bases not matched to a gene: 15. CDR3 length: 16 amino acids. Germline V CDR1 and CDR2: LNHDA, SQIVND (reference sequence). The CDR3 reads CASSLSRQGAVTEAFF. The CDR3 region has the DNA TGTGCCAGCTCTCTATCCCGACAGGGGGCGGTAACTGAAGCTTTCTTT.

This clone was picked up one time. The rearrangement links TRBV9 to TRBJ1-2; possible D gene TRBD1, 5 bases. The CDR3 sequence is 12 residues long. Germline CDR1 is SGDLS and CDR2 is YYNGEE. Trimming removed 6 bases from V and 8 bases from J, with 14 bases in between. CDR3 sequence: CASMGGSSGYTF. The CDR3 DNA sequence: TGTGCCAGCATGGGGGGGTCCAGCGGCTACACCTTC.

The chain combines TRBV11-3 with TRBJ2-5, with D perhaps TRBD1 (6 bases). The V gene lost 5 bases and the J gene lost 4 bases, with 20 bases spanning the gap. The CDR3 extends over 16 amino acids. Germline values: CDR1 SGHNT, CDR2 YENEEA. The CDR3 is CASSPGGQGFGETQYF. For the CDR3, the DNA is TGTGCCAGCAGCCCAGGCGGCCAGGGGTTTGGAGAGACCCAGTACTTC.

Notes on this clone: Germline and junction disagree at one end, which may indicate a read error. The chain links TRBV28 to TRBJ2-7; D is uncertain. Germline lookup yields CDR1 MDHEN and CDR2 SYDVKM. This CDR3 is 12 amino acids long. The CDR3 sequence is CASRNAGRPPDF. CDR3 nucleotide sequence: TGTGCCAGCAGGAATGCAGGCAGGCCCCCCGATTTC.

This chain joins TRBV20-1 and TRBJ2-7; possibly TRBD1 for D (7 bases). The germline V and J ends were trimmed by 6 bases and 3 bases, with 9 bases remaining between them. CDR3 length: 11 residues. Germline lookup yields CDR1 DFQATT and CDR2 SNEGSKA (reference sequence). The CDR3 spells CSARGDYEQYF. The CDR3, as DNA: TGCAGTGCCAGGGGGGACTACGAGCAGTACTTC.

V gene TRBV19 combines with J gene TRBJ1-2; TRBD1 is a possible D gene (5 bases). Germline V lookup: CDR1 LNHDA, CDR2 SQIVND (reference sequence). Between the trimmed V and J ends, which lost 1 base and 8 bases, there was a span of 11 bases. The CDR3 length is 13 residues. This chain's CDR3 is CASSIGRERGYTF. The CDR3 DNA reads TGTGCCAGTAGTATAGGCAGGGAAAGAGGCTACACCTTC.